The source of this T cell receptor (beta chain) is a study of beta chain features in type 1 diabetes. Turning to the study itself: Age and gender were similar between patients and healthy donors, as were cell yields. The study's findings and limits: Whether HLA type influences TCRB rearrangement remained unresolved here. Among all four CD4+ subsets, Type 1 diabetes patients had TCRB CDR3s that were moderately but significantly shorter. Type 1 diabetes patients showed fewer insertions and more deletions at VDJ junctions.

Concerning this clone: The antigen is unknown.

Once sorted, every population was more than 95% pure. The CDR3 is 16 residues long. Germline assignment: CDR1 SGHDT and CDR2 YYEEEE. With V trimmed by 7 bases and J by 2 bases, 14 bases remained unmatched. All of the isolated RNA was reverse transcribed, so expressed TCRB transcripts were sequenced. Sequenced by immunoSEQ multiplex PCR; TCRdb stores in-frame clones only, minus some. The sample has roughly 260,000 clones, around 20% seen once. The chain carries TRBV5-6 and TRBJ1-2, with 7 bases aligning to TRBD1. Sample: naive CD4+ T cells from blood. This clonotype was obtained from a woman aged 35 to 49 with type 1 diabetes. CDR3 protein: CASGVPVDRANYGYTF. For the CDR3, the DNA is TGTGCCAGCGGAGTCCCCGTAGACAGGGCCAACTATGGCTACACCTTC.